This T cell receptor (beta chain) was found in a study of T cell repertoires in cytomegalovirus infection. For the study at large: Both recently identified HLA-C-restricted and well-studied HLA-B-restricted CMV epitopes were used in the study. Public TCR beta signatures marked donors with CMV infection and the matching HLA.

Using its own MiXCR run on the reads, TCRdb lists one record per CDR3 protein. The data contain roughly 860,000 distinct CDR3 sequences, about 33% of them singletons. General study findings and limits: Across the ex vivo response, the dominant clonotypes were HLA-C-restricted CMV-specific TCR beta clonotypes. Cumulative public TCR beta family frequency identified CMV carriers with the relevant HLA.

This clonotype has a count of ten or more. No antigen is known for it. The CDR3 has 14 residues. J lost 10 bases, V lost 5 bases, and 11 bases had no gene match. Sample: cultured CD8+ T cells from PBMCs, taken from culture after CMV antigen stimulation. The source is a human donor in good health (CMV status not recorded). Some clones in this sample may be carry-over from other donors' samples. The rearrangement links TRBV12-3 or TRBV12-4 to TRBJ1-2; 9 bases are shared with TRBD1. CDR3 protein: CASSTGGADVDYTF. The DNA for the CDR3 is TGTGCCAGCAGTACAGGGGGCGCGGACGTCGACTACACCTTC.